Listed below are T cell receptor beta chains from one sample, sequenced in a study of T cells after yellow fever vaccination. TCRdb fed the 5' RACE reads into MiXCR, producing one record per CDR3 protein. The data contain about 630,000 distinct CDR3 sequences, about 12% of them singletons. The material was PBMCs, obtained on the day of the yellow fever booster vaccination. These receptors originate from a man aged 25-45 years who received the YFV17D yellow fever vaccine. CDR3s include the opening cysteine and the closing phenylalanine or tryptophan. D genes are given only for firm matches. Expanded clones get a size class; other rows say once, few or many, or leave the size out.

clone_size: .
v_call: TRBV30
d_call: .
cdr3_length: 14
j_call: TRBJ2-1
cdr3_aa: CAWRYFGAYNEQFF
cdr3_nt: TGTGCCTGGAGGTATTTCGGGGCCTACAATGAGCAGTTCTTC

clone_size: .
v_call: TRBV19
d_call: .
cdr3_length: 14
j_call: TRBJ2-2
cdr3_aa: CASSITGRSGELFF
cdr3_nt: TGTGCCAGTAGCATCACAGGGCGGTCCGGGGAGCTGTTTTTT

clone_size: .
v_call: TRBV5-5
d_call: TRBD1
cdr3_length: 14
j_call: TRBJ1-2
cdr3_aa: CASSWGTGGYGYTF
cdr3_nt: TGTGCCAGCAGCTGGGGGACAGGCGGGTACGGCTACACCTTC

clone_size: .
v_call: TRBV20-1
d_call: TRBD2
cdr3_length: 16
j_call: TRBJ2-1
cdr3_aa: CSAHSPSGSDYNEQFF
cdr3_nt: TGCAGTGCCCACTCCCCCAGCGGGAGTGACTACAATGAGCAGTTCTTC

clone_size: few
v_call: TRBV7-4
d_call: .
cdr3_length: 15
j_call: TRBJ2-4
cdr3_aa: CATPGGPDPQNIQYF
cdr3_nt: TGTGCCACCCCTGGGGGCCCGGACCCACAAAACATTCAGTACTTC

clone_size: .
v_call: TRBV10-1
d_call: TRBD1
cdr3_length: 15
j_call: TRBJ2-3
cdr3_aa: CASSESETGLDTQYF
cdr3_nt: TGCGCCAGCAGTGAGTCGGAGACAGGGCTAGATACGCAGTATTTT

clone_size: many
v_call: TRBV6-2/TRBV6-3
d_call: .
cdr3_length: 12
j_call: TRBJ2-7
cdr3_aa: CASSQGYYEQYF
cdr3_nt: TGTGCCAGCAGTCAGGGGTACTACGAGCAGTACTTC

clone_size: .
v_call: TRBV15
d_call: .
cdr3_length: 12
j_call: TRBJ2-2
cdr3_aa: CATSTWKGELFF
cdr3_nt: TGTGCCACCAGCACGTGGAAGGGGGAGCTGTTTTTT

clone_size: few
v_call: TRBV6-5
d_call: TRBD1
cdr3_length: 17
j_call: TRBJ2-2
cdr3_aa: CASSYSYRDRVKGELFF
cdr3_nt: TGTGCCAGCAGTTACTCCTACCGGGACAGGGTGAAGGGGGAGCTGTTTTTT

clone_size: .
v_call: TRBV6-5
d_call: TRBD2
cdr3_length: 16
j_call: TRBJ2-7
cdr3_aa: CASSYSISGAPYEQYF
cdr3_nt: TGTGCCAGCAGTTACTCGATTAGCGGGGCCCCCTACGAGCAGTACTTC

clone_size: few
v_call: TRBV15
d_call: .
cdr3_length: 14
j_call: TRBJ2-1
cdr3_aa: CATSRGKLYNEQFF
cdr3_nt: TGTGCCACCAGCAGAGGGAAACTCTACAATGAGCAGTTCTTC

clone_size: .
v_call: TRBV28
d_call: .
cdr3_length: 13
j_call: TRBJ1-2
cdr3_aa: CASRPPTAGGYTF
cdr3_nt: TGTGCCAGCAGGCCCCCGACAGCCGGAGGCTACACCTTC

clone_size: .
v_call: TRBV6-1
d_call: TRBD2
cdr3_length: 13
j_call: TRBJ2-7
cdr3_aa: CASTSRLAREQYF
cdr3_nt: TGTGCCAGCACCTCCCGACTAGCGCGCGAGCAGTACTTC

clone_size: .
v_call: TRBV12-3/TRBV12-4
d_call: .
cdr3_length: 12
j_call: TRBJ2-7
cdr3_aa: CASLPPVYEQYF
cdr3_nt: TGTGCCAGCCTTCCTCCGGTATACGAGCAGTACTTC

clone_size: many
v_call: TRBV15
d_call: .
cdr3_length: 13
j_call: TRBJ2-7
cdr3_aa: CATSRDRGGEQYF
cdr3_nt: TGTGCCACCAGCAGAGACAGGGGGGGCGAGCAGTACTTC

clone_size: .
v_call: TRBV7-2
d_call: .
cdr3_length: 16
j_call: TRBJ2-3
cdr3_aa: CASSPPGLISTDTQYF
cdr3_nt: TGTGCCAGCAGCCCCCCGGGACTCATAAGCACAGATACGCAGTATTTT

clone_size: .
v_call: TRBV12-3/TRBV12-4
d_call: .
cdr3_length: 14
j_call: TRBJ2-1
cdr3_aa: CASRNQEKYNEQFF
cdr3_nt: TGTGCCAGCAGGAATCAGGAAAAATACAATGAGCAGTTCTTC

clone_size: .
v_call: TRBV7-9
d_call: .
cdr3_length: 11
j_call: TRBJ2-7
cdr3_aa: CASSPQEGPLF
cdr3_nt: TGTGCCAGCAGCCCACAGGAGGGGCCTCTCTTC

clone_size: .
v_call: TRBV5-1
d_call: .
cdr3_length: 16
j_call: TRBJ2-1
cdr3_aa: CASSLDGDRSYNEQFF
cdr3_nt: TGCGCCAGCAGCTTGGATGGAGACCGCTCCTACAATGAGCAGTTCTTC

clone_size: .
v_call: TRBV4-2
d_call: TRBD2
cdr3_length: 16
j_call: TRBJ2-5
cdr3_aa: CASSPGTSGSLETQYF
cdr3_nt: TGTGCCAGCAGCCCCGGGACTAGCGGGAGTTTAGAGACCCAGTACTTC

clone_size: few
v_call: TRBV5-4
d_call: TRBD2
cdr3_length: 15
j_call: TRBJ2-1
cdr3_aa: CASSAASGGYNEQFF
cdr3_nt: TGTGCCAGCAGCGCGGCTAGCGGGGGTTACAATGAGCAGTTCTTC

clone_size: few
v_call: TRBV20-1
d_call: .
cdr3_length: 13
j_call: TRBJ2-5
cdr3_aa: CSARPPGQETQYF
cdr3_nt: TGCAGTGCTAGACCACCGGGACAAGAGACCCAGTACTTC

clone_size: few
v_call: TRBV10-3
d_call: TRBD1
cdr3_length: 14
j_call: TRBJ2-2
cdr3_aa: CAIRGQGLAGELFF
cdr3_nt: TGTGCCATCCGGGGACAGGGGCTCGCCGGGGAGCTGTTTTTT

clone_size: .
v_call: TRBV27
d_call: TRBD1
cdr3_length: 18
j_call: TRBJ1-5
cdr3_aa: CASSFFPPRDRDNQPQHF
cdr3_nt: TGTGCCAGCAGTTTTTTTCCTCCCCGGGACAGAGACAATCAGCCCCAGCATTTT